This entry lists 4 T cell receptor beta chains sequenced from one sample in a study of T cells in Graves' hyperthyroidism and ophthalmopathy. TCR beta CDR3 sequences were amplified from RNA transcripts. The HTBI primer set was used in a first-round RT-PCR of the TCR CDR3. One entry per CDR3 protein, called by TCRdb with MiXCR from the multiplex PCR reads. Of hundreds of thousands of distinct CDR3 sequences listed, 14% to 15% are singletons. The sequenced sample consisted of blood. The receptors come from a man between 18 and 35 years old with Graves' ophthalmopathy.

The DNA of the CDR3 is TGTGCCAGCAGCCCGCCCCTGGGGCTAGAGACCCAGTACTTC. Its translation is CASSPPLGLETQYF. The gene calls are TRBV5-6 and TRBJ2-5, with a tentative D call TRBD1 (5 bases). This CDR3 region has 14 residues. With 4 bases removed from V and 4 bases from J, the gap between germline ends came to 14 bases. The V gene's germline CDR1 is SGHDT and CDR2 YYEEEE.

This clonotype was detected ten times or more. The V gene is TRBV5-1, the J gene TRBJ1-6; D remains unclear. CDR3 size: 15 residues. V gave up 2 bases and J gave up 6 bases, with 12 bases separating them. Germline lookup yields CDR1 SGHRS and CDR2 YFSETQ. CDR3 sequence: CASSFSLGTNSPLHF. The CDR3 nucleotides are TGCGCCAGCAGCTTTTCGCTGGGAACTAATTCACCCCTCCACTTT.

In this sample, this clonotype turned up many times. The rearrangement uses TRBV5-1 and TRBJ1-2, with TRBD1 as a possible D gene (6 bases). The germline gives CDR1 SGHRS, CDR2 YFSETQ. Trimming pared 4 bases from V and 2 bases from J, leaving 15 bases between. The CDR3 loop spans 15 amino acids. CDR3 sequence (DNA): TGCGCCAGCAGCCCCGGACAGATAGGGAACTATGGCTACACCTTC. It encodes CASSPGQIGNYGYTF.

This clonotype was recorded at least ten times. CDR3 sequence (DNA): TGTGCCAGCAGCCCGAAAGCGGGAGGAGAGACCCAGTACTTC. Translation: CASSPKAGGETQYF. The J gene is TRBJ2-5, the V gene TRBV3-1, with 9 positions matching TRBD2. This CDR3 is built from 14 residues. J lost 4 bases, V lost 4 bases, and 4 bases had no gene match. Germline values: CDR1 LGHDT, CDR2 YNNKEL (reference sequence).